This T cell receptor (beta chain) was sequenced for a study of OX40 agonist ivuxolimab in advanced cancers. This CDR3 region has 17 residues. The V end was cut by 5 bases, the J end by 0 bases, with 17 bases between. The V gene's germline CDR1 is LGHNT and CDR2 FRNRAP. Details on this clone: Its target is unknown.

Sequencing was performed with immunoSEQ multiplex PCR; in TCRdb, only in-frame clones are kept and a portion is missing. The table has about 110,000 clones, approximately 89% seen once. The study's findings and limits: Normalized expansion of T-cell clones was also low for some nonresponders.

This clonotype was sampled from an adult with an advanced solid tumor such as melanoma, head and neck, liver or kidney cancer. The V gene is TRBV12-5, the J gene TRBJ1-5; D perhaps matches TRBD1 (5 bases). The sequencing here drew on CD4+ or CD8+ T cells sorted from blood, taken in a trial of the OX40 agonist ivuxolimab. The CDR3 DNA is TGTGCTAGTGGTCATTCCGGGACTGCGATTAGCAATCAGCCCCAGCATTTT. Protein sequence: CASGHSGTAISNQPQHF.